This TCR beta chain was captured in a study of identical twins. TCRdb redid the calling of the 5' RACE reads with MiXCR, one entry per CDR3 protein. The sample contains roughly 750,000 distinct CDR3 sequences, 21% of which appear only once. The germline CDR1 and CDR2 sequences are LGHDT and YNNKEL (reference sequence). CDR3 length equals 16 residues. With 4 bases clipped from V and 10 bases from J, the junction kept 16 bases outside the gene matches. These same data were also listed under a study on T cells expressing NK-cell markers.

The TCR comes from a woman aged 18-29 years in good health. Specimen: PBMCs. This chain uses TRBV3-1 with TRBJ2-1, with 7 bases identical to TRBD2. CDR3 in amino acids: CASSPDLPGGFGEQFF. The CDR3, as DNA: TGTGCCAGCAGCCCCGACCTACCCGGGGGGTTTGGGGAGCAGTTCTTC.